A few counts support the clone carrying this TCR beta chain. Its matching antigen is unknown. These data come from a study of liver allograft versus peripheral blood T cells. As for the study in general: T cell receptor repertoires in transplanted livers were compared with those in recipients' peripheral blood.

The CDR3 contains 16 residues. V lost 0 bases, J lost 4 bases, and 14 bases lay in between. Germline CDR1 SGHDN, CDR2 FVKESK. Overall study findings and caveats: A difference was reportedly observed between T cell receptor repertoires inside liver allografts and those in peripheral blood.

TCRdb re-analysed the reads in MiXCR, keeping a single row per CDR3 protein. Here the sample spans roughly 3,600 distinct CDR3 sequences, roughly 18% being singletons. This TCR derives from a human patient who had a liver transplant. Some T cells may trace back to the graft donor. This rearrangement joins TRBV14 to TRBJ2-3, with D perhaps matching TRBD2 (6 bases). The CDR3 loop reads CASSQDLREDADTQYF. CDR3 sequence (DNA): TGTGCCAGCAGCCAAGATCTGAGGGAGGACGCAGATACGCAGTATTTT.